This T cell receptor (beta chain) was sequenced for a study of blood T cell repertoires in COVID-19. Sequenced by immunoSEQ multiplex PCR; TCRdb stores in-frame clones only, minus some. The sample includes 35,000 to 40,000 clones, roughly 90% of them seen just once. Material for sequencing was peripheral blood. The TCR originated in a man aged 60-69 years with active COVID-19.

CDR3 DNA: TGTGCCAGCAGGGGACTAGCGAGAAATGAGCAGTTCTTC. It is translated as CASRGLARNEQFF. V is TRBV6-6 and J is TRBJ2-1, with TRBD2 identical over 10 bases. Germline CDR1 and CDR2: MNHNY and SVGAGI (reference sequence). V was clipped by 6 bases and J by 7 bases; unmatched bases: 3. The CDR3 loop spans 13 amino acids.